The next 17 T cell receptor beta chains were all read from a single sample in a study of CD8 T cells in Susac syndrome. RNA amounts of roughly 0.5 to 1 ug underwent reverse transcription with random hexamers. One entry per CDR3 protein, called by TCRdb with MiXCR from the immunoSEQ multiplex PCR reads. Among some 110,000 distinct CDR3 sequences, around 94% were seen once, and the ten largest hold 0.4% to 0.5%. The sequenced material came from CD8+ T cells from PBMCs. The receptors come from a human donor with Susac syndrome.

The chain uses TRBV6-5 and TRBJ2-5; tentative D call: TRBD1 (6 bases). CDR3 length: 13 residues. V lost 4 bases, J lost 5 bases, and 11 bases lay in between. Germline CDR1 reads MNHEY; CDR2 reads SVGAGI. CDR3 residues: CASSSTRGETQYF. The CDR3 DNA is TGTGCCAGCAGTTCAACTAGGGGGGAGACCCAGTACTTC.

The V gene is TRBV29-1, the J gene TRBJ2-2; tentatively, D is TRBD1 or TRBD2 (5 bases each). The CDR3 runs to 17 residues. Trimming left V 5 bases short and J 8 bases short, with 27 bases between. Germline values: CDR1 SQVTM, CDR2 ANQGSEA. The CDR3 DNA reads as TGCAGCGTTAATGGACATCCGGACTCGCAAATTCGTGGGGAGCTGTTTTTT. It yields the protein CSVNGHPDSQIRGELFF.

The J gene is TRBJ2-2, the V gene TRBV6-4; maybe TRBD2 (5 bases). CDR3 length: 14 amino acids. Germline V CDR1 and CDR2: MRHNA, SNTAGT. V shed 3 bases and J shed 4 bases, with 9 bases lying between them. The chain's CDR3 is CASSETGSTGELFF. The DNA of the CDR3 is TGTGCCAGCAGTGAAACGGGGAGCACCGGGGAGCTGTTTTTT.

The chain recombines TRBV12-3 or TRBV12-4 with TRBJ1-2; no clear D. Trimming shortened V by 4 bases and J by 6 bases, and 6 bases separated the two germline ends. The CDR3 totals 11 residues. The CDR3 DNA follows: TGTGCCAGCAGTTCCCCAGATGGCTACACCTTC. It codes for CASSSPDGYTF.

The CDR3 is CASSLGQPDSEHGYTF. For the CDR3, the DNA is TGTGCCAGCAGTTTAGGTCAGCCTGATTCAGAACATGGCTACACCTTC. The chain couples TRBV12-3 or TRBV12-4 to TRBJ1-2; D remains ambiguous. This CDR3 has 16 residues. Trimming shortened V by 1 base and J by 6 bases, and 18 bases separated the two germline ends.

The chain couples TRBV12-5 to TRBJ2-7; D uncertain. The CDR3 length is 15 residues. V lost 6 bases and J lost 3, with 18 bases in between. The germline CDR1 and CDR2 sequences are LGHNT and FRNRAP. The CDR3 spells CASGPLAATGYEQYF. In DNA form, the CDR3 reads TGTGCTAGTGGCCCCTTGGCCGCGACGGGCTACGAGCAGTACTTC. The variable domain in full, completed from reference TRBV12-5 and TRBJ2-7, reads DARVTQTPRHKVTEMGQEVTMRCQPILGHNTVFWYRQTMMQGLELLAYFRNRAPLDDSGMPKDRFSAEMPDATLATLKIQPSEPRDSAVYFCASGPLAATGYEQYFGPGTRLTVT.

This clonotype was observed a single time. The CDR3 loop is CASTCSYEQYF. The CDR3 bases are TGTGCCAGCACTTGCTCCTACGAGCAGTACTTC. The chain has TRBV21-1 and TRBJ2-7. TRBV21-1 constitutes a pseudogene. The CDR3 is made up of 11 amino acids.

This rearrangement joins TRBV27 to TRBJ1-2; 8 positions agree with TRBD1. Germline V gene lookup returns CDR1 MNHEY and CDR2 SMNVEV (reference sequence). The CDR3 extends over 14 amino acids. V was pared by 5 bases and J by 4 bases, with 6 bases of the junction left unmatched. The CDR3 nucleotides read TGTGCCAGCAGTCCACGACAGGGGCTCTATGGCTACACCTTC. Amino acid sequence: CASSPRQGLYGYTF.

This rearrangement joins TRBV12-3 or TRBV12-4 to TRBJ1-4; D might be TRBD1 (5 bases). The CDR3 spans 12 residues. V gave up 4 bases and J gave up 8 bases, with 8 bases separating them. In nucleotides, the CDR3 is TGTGCCAGCAGTTCCCGGACAGAAAAACTGTTTTTT. Its protein product is CASSSRTEKLFF.

This clonotype occurred once. CDR3 sequence: CSVEGPSGGSIYEQYF. In DNA form, the CDR3 reads TGCAGCGTTGAAGGACCCAGCGGGGGGTCCATCTACGAGCAGTACTTC. This sequence joins TRBV29-1 and TRBJ2-7; 9 nucleotides agree with TRBD2. Unmatched junction bases numbered 10, after V lost 1 base and J lost 3 bases. Looked up from germline, CDR1 is SQVTM and CDR2 is ANQGSEA. CDR3 length: 16 amino acids.

CDR3 protein: CATSVGQGADEQYF. The CDR3 DNA follows: TGTGCCACCAGCGTGGGACAGGGTGCCGACGAGCAGTACTTC. The chain links TRBV15 to TRBJ2-7, with 9 positions matching TRBD1. Trimming took 5 bases from V and 5 from J; bases not matched to a gene: 7. Germline loops: CDR1 LNHNV, CDR2 YYDKDF (reference sequence). This CDR3 is built from 14 residues. Variable domain in full (rest from reference TRBV15 and TRBJ2-7): DAMVIQNPRYQVTQFGKPVTLSCSQTLNHNVMYWYQQKSSQAPKLLFHYYDKDFNNEADTPDNFQSRRPNTSFCFLDIRSPGLGDTAMYLCATSVGQGADEQYFGPGTRLTVT.

The V and J genes are TRBV20-1 and TRBJ1-1; D gene ambiguous. The V and J ends lost 3 bases and 4 bases respectively, with 9 bases between them. The CDR3 has 12 residues. The germline V gene has CDR1 DFQATT and CDR2 SNEGSKA (reference sequence). The CDR3 is CSARVRTTEAFF. As DNA, the CDR3 is TGCAGTGCTAGGGTGAGGACCACTGAAGCTTTCTTT.

This chain links TRBV12-3 or TRBV12-4 with TRBJ1-2; D remains ambiguous. V was pared by 4 bases and J by 7 bases, with 10 bases between. CDR3 length: 12 amino acids. The CDR3 DNA is TGTGCCAGCAGTTCCTCCATAGGTGGCTACACCTTC. Protein product: CASSSSIGGYTF.

The V gene is TRBV5-1, the J gene TRBJ1-1; D possibly corresponds to TRBD1 (5 bases). This CDR3 has 15 residues. Germline assignment: CDR1 SGHRS and CDR2 YFSETQ. With 4 bases removed from V and 5 bases from J, the gap between germline ends came to 18 bases. The CDR3, as DNA: TGCGCCAGCAGCCTACCTTTGGCGGGGGGGACTGAAGCTTTCTTT. Amino acid sequence: CASSLPLAGGTEAFF.

This chain connects TRBV7-9 to TRBJ1-1; D is possibly TRBD1 (6 bases). V dropped 4 bases and J dropped 3 bases, with 12 bases sitting between them. Germline assignment: CDR1 SEHNR and CDR2 FQNEAQ (reference sequence). CDR3 length: 14 amino acids. CDR3 sequence: CASSSRDKYTEAFF. CDR3 in DNA: TGTGCCAGCAGCTCCCGGGACAAGTACACTGAAGCTTTCTTT. Variable domain in full (rest from reference TRBV7-9 and TRBJ1-1): DTGVSQNPRHKITKRGQNVTFRCDPISEHNRLYWYRQTLGQGPEFLTYFQNEAQLEKSRLLSDRFSAERPKGSFSTLEIQRTEQGDSAMYLCASSSRDKYTEAFFGQGTRLTVV.

The chain joins TRBV20-1 to TRBJ2-3; the match to TRBD1 covers 11 bases. V shed 0 bases and J 5 bases; nucleotides not matched to a gene: 1. There are 14 residues in the CDR3. CDR1 and CDR2 (germline): DFQATT, SNEGSKA (reference sequence). The CDR3 here is CSAREDRGRDTQYF. Here the CDR3 DNA reads TGCAGTGCTAGAGAGGACAGGGGGCGAGATACGCAGTATTTT.

The chain recombines TRBV20-1 with TRBJ1-2; no clear D. The CDR3 sequence is 17 residues long. Trimming stripped 0 bases from V and 0 bases from J, with 17 bases between. Germline CDR1 and CDR2: DFQATT and SNEGSKA (reference sequence). The CDR3 DNA reads TGCAGTGCTAGAGATCTCTTCGGGGATCTAGCTAACTATGGCTACACCTTC. It encodes CSARDLFGDLANYGYTF.